This TCR beta chain originates from a study of blood T cell repertoires in COVID-19. The CDR3 extends over 13 amino acids. Germline loops: CDR1 MDHEN, CDR2 SYDVKM. Losses at the gene ends were 10 bases for V and 2 bases for J; bases not matched to a gene: 2. Recruitment covered roughly 22 US areas and drew participants whose ages spanned about 18 to 95 years. Clinical history as reported by participants underpinned cohort assignment. All recovered Cohort 3 donors got two negative PCRs, got clearance, or saw symptom resolution. This clone occurred once. Methods used by the authors: By means of reference gene primer amplification, nucleated cell counts were estimated. Some clones are missing from TCRdb's copy, which holds only in-frame ones; the method was immunoSEQ multiplex PCR. V and J calls and clone size are as listed in that table; D and trimming were resolved from the DNA. The profile shows 220,000 or so clones, less than 90% of them singletons.

The V call is TRBV28, the J call TRBJ2-2; TRBD1 agrees at 9 bases. The clonotype was recovered from a woman aged 40 to 50 who had recovered from COVID-19. Sequenced input: PBMCs or T cells enriched from blood (not recorded which). The CDR3 DNA follows: TGTGCCATACAGGGGGCTAACACCGGGGAGCTGTTTTTT. Protein product: CAIQGANTGELFF.